The rows below give T cell receptor beta chains drawn from one sample of a study of response to subunit inactivated influenza vaccine. TCRdb passed the RT-PCR reads through MiXCR, listing each CDR3 protein once. The repertoire holds under 750,000 distinct CDR3 sequences, with roughly 10% as singletons. The sequencing used PBMCs from blood, collected on the day of vaccination. These receptor sequences come from a man aged 45 to 65 who received an inactivated influenza vaccine. Both conserved end residues are part of each CDR3.

TRBV5-6	15	TRBJ2-1	CASSWDRVRFSEQFF
TRBV3-1	13	TRBJ2-7	CASSHPGPYEQYF
TRBV5-1	15	TRBJ2-3	CASRSVGRLADTQYF
TRBV4-3	14	TRBJ1-1	CASSQQQGRAEAFF
TRBV5-8	11	TRBJ2-7	CAGQGSYEQYF
TRBV12-3/TRBV12-4	14	TRBJ1-2	CASSYPGTGFGYTF
TRBV4-3	15	TRBJ2-7	CASSQDWGSSYEQYF
TRBV15	17	TRBJ2-2	CATSRDLRGAGTGELFF
TRBV4-3	13	TRBJ2-7	CASSQAPGYEQYF
TRBV29-1	14	TRBJ1-2	CSVEGQADYYGYTF
TRBV20-1	12	TRBJ2-7	CSASYSGYEQYF
TRBV12-3/TRBV12-4	15	TRBJ1-1	CASSLWTGMNTEAFF
TRBV12-3/TRBV12-4	15	TRBJ2-7	CASSKTSGGPYEQYF
TRBV7-9	14	TRBJ2-7	CASSMTGPLYEQYF
TRBV3-1	15	TRBJ2-7	CASRLAGAGLYEQYF
TRBV7-2	17	TRBJ2-7	CASSYTRAGYGGREQYF
TRBV4-2	12	TRBJ1-5	CASSQDDPPQHF
TRBV7-2	16	TRBJ2-3	CASSLDSAGSTDTQYF
TRBV20-1	13	TRBJ1-5	CSAGVNSNQPQHF
TRBV12-3/TRBV12-4	16	TRBJ2-7	CASSPRNRGGSYEQYF
TRBV7-9	13	TRBJ1-1	CASSLSVIAGAFF
TRBV5-6	15	TRBJ2-7	CASSSPGLAGGEQYF
TRBV29-1	15	TRBJ2-5	CSVHLGRRYQETQYF
TRBV6-6	12	TRBJ2-3	CASSPTGNTQYF
TRBV29-1	15	TRBJ1-2	CSVGSLTGDHYGYTF
TRBV5-1	15	TRBJ2-1	CASSKGLAGAGEQFF
TRBV29-1	15	TRBJ2-1	CSVADRPSSYNEQFF
TRBV3-1	15	TRBJ2-7	CASSPRDRVGDEQYF
TRBV20-1	16	TRBJ1-5	CSARDAGPGSNQPQHF
TRBV7-9	13	TRBJ1-2	CASSLNREGGYTF
TRBV10-3	14	TRBJ1-2	CAISRDRGSGGYTF
TRBV5-8	14	TRBJ2-3	CASSLDLASDTQYF
TRBV7-9	15	TRBJ2-1	CASSLRDAGFGEQFF
TRBV7-2	17	TRBJ2-1	CASSLGFLGRAYNEQFF
TRBV24-1	14	TRBJ2-3	CATSDLGGADTQYF
TRBV7-2	12	TRBJ1-3	CASSPSRNTIYF
TRBV20-1	14	TRBJ2-4	CSASTGGVRNIQYF
TRBV7-9	17	TRBJ1-1	CASSSPLRGARDTEAFF
TRBV7-3	15	TRBJ2-1	CASSVASGRGNEQFF
TRBV12-3/TRBV12-4	16	TRBJ1-6	CASSLVRGRSNSPLHF
TRBV9	15	TRBJ1-5	CASSVGVSLSQPQHF
TRBV20-1	15	TRBJ2-7	CSAGKGSSTSYEQYF
TRBV12-3/TRBV12-4	14	TRBJ1-1	CASSPTPGTTAAFF
TRBV9	16	TRBJ2-1	CASSARLAGAYNEQFF
TRBV12-3/TRBV12-4	15	TRBJ1-6	CASSFTVSHNSPLHF
TRBV4-1	16	TRBJ2-3	CASSQVPGAGTDTQYF
TRBV20-1	8	TRBJ2-5	CSEETQYF
TRBV20-1	15	TRBJ2-5	CSARGTSGNQETQYF
TRBV4-3	17	TRBJ1-1	CASSQEPIGQVNTEAFF
TRBV7-2	14	TRBJ1-1	CASSPFMGGPEAFF
TRBV7-8	18	TRBJ2-7	CASSFWGLGHSSSYEQYF
TRBV5-5	17	TRBJ2-1	CASSRSTVGGAYNEQFF
TRBV3-1	14	TRBJ2-1	CASSPLEGRDEQFF
TRBV6-5	13	TRBJ1-2	CASSYSIGGGYTF
TRBV29-1	14	TRBJ2-3	CSVRPGQVLDTQYF
TRBV12-3/TRBV12-4	16	TRBJ2-1	CASSSFSGASYNEQFF
TRBV7-9	17	TRBJ2-5	CASSLAQIQGASMSQYF
TRBV5-1	14	TRBJ2-7	CASSAGRLSYEQYF